This entry is about one T cell receptor beta chain. A second roughly 6 to 12 cycle PCR used barcoded and J-beta primers. TCRdb re-called the 5' RACE reads through MiXCR, storing one row per CDR3 protein. The table shows more than 750,000 distinct CDR3 sequences, with about 27% occurring only once. The CDR3 extends over 14 amino acids. Germline loops: CDR1 DFQATT, CDR2 SNEGSKA (reference sequence). V gave up 0 bases and J gave up 6 bases; unmatched junction bases: 7. The sample originates from a study of blood T cells in healthy people across ages. This sample was shared with a second study, whose subject was T cells of mothers and their children. In that study: Slightly, though not significantly, more overlap was seen in related than in unrelated mother-child pairs.

The clonotype originates from a woman in her thirties or forties in good health. V usage is TRBV20-1 and J usage is TRBJ1-1; 7 nucleotides match TRBD1. Material: blood. The CDR3 here is CSARDRQGHAEAFF. DNA of the CDR3: TGCAGTGCTAGAGATAGACAGGGACACGCTGAAGCTTTCTTT.